These 27 T cell receptor beta chains were sequenced from one sample in a study of technical replicates of blood from several donors. Assay used: immunoSEQ multiplex PCR; TCRdb lists only in-frame clones, some missing. The profile shows more than 90,000 clones, around 96% of them singletons. Material: T cells isolated from PBMCs. Receptors were obtained from a human donor in good health.

The CDR3 loop reads CASLNSLAKNIQYF. The CDR3, as DNA: TGTGCCAGCCTAAACTCTCTAGCCAAAAACATTCAGTACTTC. J is TRBJ2-4 and V is TRBV2; D remains unclear. The germline V gene has CDR1 SNHLY and CDR2 FYNNEI. The V and J ends lost 8 bases and 0 bases respectively, with 11 bases between them. This CDR3 spans 14 amino acids.

For the CDR3, the DNA is TGTGCCAGTAGTACGAGGGAGGGGGCCTACGAGCAGTACTTC. It translates to CASSTREGAYEQYF. The chain uses TRBV19 and TRBJ2-7, with D maybe TRBD2 (7 bases). Trimming removed 4 bases from V and 2 bases from J, with 12 bases in between. This CDR3 is built from 14 residues. CDR1 LNHDA and CDR2 SQIVND come from the germline V gene (reference sequence).

CDR3 loop: CASGGTGTNQPQHF. CDR3 DNA: TGTGCCAGCGGAGGGACAGGGACAAATCAGCCCCAGCATTTT. The chain uses TRBV7-2 and TRBJ1-5; 9 bases line up with TRBD1. Per germline, CDR1 SGHTA and CDR2 FQGNSA. This CDR3 comprises 14 residues. After removal of 8 bases from V and 4 bases from J, the junction contained 6 bases not matched to a gene.

V and J are TRBV7-9 and TRBJ2-7; the D gene is possibly TRBD2 (5 bases). Trimming took off 1 base at V and 3 bases at J, with 13 bases between the two ends. Germline V gives CDR1 SEHNR, CDR2 FQNEAQ (reference sequence). CDR3 length: 15 amino acids. The CDR3 region has the DNA TGTGCCAGCAGCTTAGGAGGACTGGTTGTCTACGAGCAGTACTTC. Its protein is CASSLGGLVVYEQYF. The full variable domain, in which reference TRBV7-9 and TRBJ2-7 provide the parts outside the CDR3, is DTGVSQNPRHKITKRGQNVTFRCDPISEHNRLYWYRQTLGQGPEFLTYFQNEAQLEKSRLLSDRFSAERPKGSFSTLEIQRTEQGDSAMYLCASSLGGLVVYEQYFGPGTRLTVT.

The genes are TRBV13 and TRBJ2-5; 9 positions match TRBD2. The V gene end was trimmed by 2 bases and the J gene end by 1 base; junction bases not matched to a gene: 5. Germline assignment: CDR1 PRHDT and CDR2 FYEKMQ (reference sequence). The CDR3 covers 16 residues. The CDR3 DNA is TGTGCCAGCAGCTTACTAGCGGGGACGCCCCAAGAGACCCAGTACTTC. The encoded protein is CASSLLAGTPQETQYF.

The CDR3 here is CASSRLAGGPNEQFF. The CDR3 bases are TGTGCCAGCAGCCGACTAGCGGGGGGACCCAATGAGCAGTTCTTC. The chain uses TRBV7-9 and TRBJ2-1; 13 nucleotides agree with TRBD2. Trimming took 5 bases from V and 6 from J; bases not matched to a gene: 4. Germline V gene data show CDR1 as SEHNR and CDR2 as FQNEAQ (reference sequence). This CDR3 comprises 15 residues.

The chain links TRBV19 to TRBJ1-2; TRBD1 agrees at 7 bases. CDR3 length: 19 residues. The V gene end was trimmed by 7 bases and the J gene end by 2 bases; junction bases not matched to a gene: 22. Germline assignment: CDR1 LNHDA and CDR2 SQIVND (reference sequence). The CDR3: CASMGFRTNGTDLNYGYTF. The CDR3 DNA reads as TGTGCCAGTATGGGGTTTAGGACAAACGGGACAGACTTAAACTATGGCTACACCTTC.

The V gene is TRBV6-5, the J gene TRBJ2-3; 10 nucleotides align to TRBD2. J gave up 2 bases and V 9 bases, and 5 bases lay outside the gene matches. The CDR3 length is 14 residues. Per germline, CDR1 MNHEY and CDR2 SVGAGI. CDR3 DNA sequence: TGTGCCAGTACCCTAGCGGGGGACACAGATACGCAGTATTTT. Protein: CASTLAGDTDTQYF.

The chain has TRBV14 and TRBJ1-4; D remains ambiguous. Germline V gene lookup returns CDR1 SGHDN and CDR2 FVKESK. This CDR3 spans 17 amino acids. Trimming took 4 bases from V and 4 from J, leaving 19 bases between them. CDR3 residues: CASSPVRALAGNEKLFF. CDR3 DNA sequence: TGTGCCAGCAGCCCCGTACGGGCCTTGGCGGGTAATGAAAAACTGTTTTTT.

The gene calls are TRBV19 and TRBJ2-7; 7 bases are shared with TRBD2. In germline, CDR1 is LNHDA, CDR2 SQIVND (reference sequence). Trimming removed 6 bases from V and 4 bases from J; junction bases left unmatched: 6. CDR3 size: 13 residues. The CDR3 reads CASRGLPAYEQYF. The CDR3 nucleotides are TGTGCCAGTAGGGGACTACCTGCTTACGAGCAGTACTTC.

J is TRBJ1-1 and V is TRBV5-4; maybe TRBD1 (5 bases). This CDR3 contains 14 residues. Germline V lookup: CDR1 SGHNT, CDR2 YYREEE (reference sequence). Trimming cost V 3 bases and J 5 bases, with 14 bases left between them. Here the CDR3 DNA reads TGTGCCAGCAGCTCAGGGTGGTCAAAGACTGAAGCTTTCTTT. This sequence encodes CASSSGWSKTEAFF.

The chain uses TRBV7-3 and TRBJ2-5; 7 nucleotides line up with TRBD2. V gave up 2 bases and J gave up 3 bases; unmatched junction bases: 6. The CDR3 extends over 15 amino acids. Germline V gene sequence: CDR1 SGHTA, CDR2 FQGTGA. The CDR3 sequence is CASSLLGLAEETQYF. The CDR3 region has the DNA TGTGCCAGCAGCTTACTCGGGCTAGCGGAAGAGACCCAGTACTTC.

The genes are TRBV10-2 and TRBJ1-1, with 9 bases fitting TRBD1. Germline loops: CDR1 WSHSY, CDR2 SAAADI. After removal of 8 bases from V and 5 bases from J, the junction contained 9 bases not matched to a gene. The CDR3 contains 14 residues. CDR3 in amino acids: CASSKTGGGTEAFF. DNA of the CDR3: TGCGCCAGCTCAAAGACAGGGGGAGGGACTGAAGCTTTCTTT.

This chain connects TRBV18 to TRBJ2-5, with D tentatively TRBD1 (6 bases). CDR3 length: 17 amino acids. Germline CDR1 is KGHSH and CDR2 is LQKENI. Trimming removed 6 bases at V and 1 base at J, with 21 bases between. The CDR3 DNA sequence: TGTGCCAGCTCCCTAACATTAATACAGGGCCGCCAAGAGACCCAGTACTTC. It is translated as CASSLTLIQGRQETQYF.

This chain uses TRBV9 with TRBJ2-7; 9 bases are shared with TRBD1. CDR1 is SGDLS and CDR2 is YYNGEE in the germline V gene. The CDR3 is 14 amino acids. V dropped 3 bases and J dropped 3; count of bases not matched to a gene: 4. The CDR3 nucleotides are TGTGCCAGCAGCGAGCGGACAGGGGACTACGAGCAGTACTTC. It specifies CASSERTGDYEQYF.

The genes are TRBV4-2 and TRBJ1-5; 8 bases fit TRBD1. V was clipped by 1 base and J by 4 bases; unmatched bases: 6. The CDR3 is 16 residues long. CDR1 LGHNA and CDR2 YNFKEQ come from the germline V gene. The CDR3 bases are TGTGCCAGCAGCCAAGTGGGGGACAGGAATAATCAGCCCCAGCATTTT. Amino acids: CASSQVGDRNNQPQHF.

The V call is TRBV9, the J call TRBJ2-2, with 8 bases identical to TRBD2. The CDR3 extends over 15 amino acids. Germline values: CDR1 SGDLS, CDR2 YYNGEE. The J segment lost 4 bases and the V segment lost 1 base, leaving 3 bases of the junction unmatched. CDR3 nucleotides: TGTGCCAGCAGCGTACCCCTAGCGGGCACCGGGGAGCTGTTTTTT. Encoded protein: CASSVPLAGTGELFF.

The chain is built from TRBV18 and TRBJ1-1, with 8 nucleotides matching TRBD1. V lost 4 bases and J lost 4; bases outside the gene matches: 11. The germline gives CDR1 KGHSH, CDR2 LQKENI. The length of the CDR3 is 16 residues. Written as DNA, the CDR3 is TGTGCCAGCTCACAAGGACAGGGAGGTTTCTCCACTGAAGCTTTCTTT. Amino acids: CASSQGQGGFSTEAFF. Supplemented by reference TRBV18 and TRBJ1-1, the full variable domain reads NAGVMQNPRHLVRRRGQEARLRCSPMKGHSHVYWYRQLPEEGLKFMVYLQKENIIDESGMPKERFSAEFPKEGPSILRIQQVVRGDSAAYFCASSQGQGGFSTEAFFGQGTRLTVV.

The rearrangement links TRBV5-6 to TRBJ2-3, with a weak D call TRBD2 (7 bases). From germline, CDR1 is SGHDT and CDR2 YYEEEE. The V gene lost 3 bases and the J gene lost 2 bases, with 13 bases spanning the gap. CDR3 length equals 15 residues. CDR3 DNA sequence: TGTGCCAGCAGCTGGGGGGGGCAGCTCACAGATACGCAGTATTTT. As protein: CASSWGGQLTDTQYF.

The chain has TRBV21-1 and TRBJ1-5; the tabulated D call, TRBD1, remains unverified against the DNA. TRBV21-1 is a pseudogene segment. The CDR3 consists of 17 residues. The CDR3 nucleotides are TGTGCCAGCAGCAAAGTGGGGGGACAGGGTCCCAATCAGCCCCAGCATTTT. Translation: CASSKVGGQGPNQPQHF.

The rearrangement joins TRBV11-3 to TRBJ2-4; TRBD2 is a possible D gene (5 bases). Germline loops: CDR1 SGHNT, CDR2 YENEEA. CDR3 length: 14 residues. V lost 3 bases and J 3 bases, leaving 9 bases between the germline ends. CDR3 residues: CASSFDGDKNIQYF. The CDR3 nucleotides are TGTGCCAGCAGCTTCGACGGGGACAAAAACATTCAGTACTTC.

The gene calls are TRBV9 and TRBJ2-7, with D perhaps TRBD2 (5 bases). The CDR3 is made up of 17 amino acids. The V end was cut by 3 bases, the J end by 0 bases, with 19 bases between. Per the germline V gene, CDR1 is SGDLS and CDR2 is YYNGEE. The DNA for the CDR3 is TGTGCCAGCAGCGCAAAGGCTGGACTTTTGAGCTCCTACGAGCAGTACTTC. It is translated as CASSAKAGLLSSYEQYF.

This chain joins TRBV27 and TRBJ2-2; 8 bases align to TRBD2. The V segment lost 1 base and the J segment 8 bases; nucleotides outside the gene matches: 6. Germline CDR1 reads MNHEY; CDR2 reads SMNVEV (reference sequence). The CDR3 is made up of 15 amino acids. The CDR3 sequence is CASSLLWTSRGELFF. CDR3 coding DNA: TGTGCCAGCAGTTTATTGTGGACTAGCCGTGGGGAGCTGTTTTTT.

V usage is TRBV11-2 and J usage is TRBJ2-7; no definite D call. CDR3 size: 15 residues. From germline, CDR1 is SGHAT and CDR2 FQNNGV. V was shortened by 4 bases and J by 3 bases, with 16 bases between the two germline ends. CDR3 loop: CASSSTYRSHYEQYF. The CDR3 DNA is TGTGCCAGCAGCTCCACTTATCGGAGTCACTACGAGCAGTACTTC.

The chain joins TRBV21-1 to TRBJ1-5; the D call TRBD1 from the table was never checked on the DNA. TRBV21-1 constitutes a pseudogene. The CDR3 length is 18 residues. The CDR3 DNA follows: TGTGCCAGCCGCAAGGGCCTAATGAGGGGACAGTCCAATCAGCCCCAGCATTTT. Residues: CASRKGLMRGQSNQPQHF.

This clone was detected a few times. The genes are TRBV5-1 and TRBJ1-1, with D perhaps matching TRBD1 (6 bases). The CDR3 spans 13 residues. V was pared by 6 bases and J by 2 bases, with 11 bases between. Germline loops: CDR1 SGHRS, CDR2 YFSETQ. CDR3 nucleotides: TGCGCCAGCAACACGGACAGAAACACTGAAGCTTTCTTT. Amino acid sequence: CASNTDRNTEAFF. The whole variable domain, filled in from reference TRBV5-1 and TRBJ1-1, reads KAGVTQTPRYLIKTRGQQVTLSCSPISGHRSVSWYQQTPGQGLQFLFEYFSETQRNKGNFPGRFSGRQFSNSRSEMNVSTLELGDSALYLCASNTDRNTEAFFGQGTRLTVV.

The chain uses TRBV6-1 and TRBJ2-5; 8 bases map to TRBD2. The length of the CDR3 is 16 residues. Germline loops: CDR1 MNHNS, CDR2 SASEGT. V lost 3 bases to trimming and J lost 5 bases; unmatched junction nucleotides: 11. The CDR3 loop reads CASSDGAGVLGETQYF. Written as DNA, the CDR3 is TGTGCCAGCAGTGACGGAGCGGGAGTTTTGGGGGAGACCCAGTACTTC.